This entry lists 27 T cell receptor beta chains sequenced from one sample in a study of shared clonotypes between healthy human individuals. Terminally differentiated effector memory CD45RA+ cells were left out of the naive CD8 fraction, which was CD45RO-negative and positively selected for CCR7. Generated by immunoSEQ multiplex PCR, the TCRdb table keeps only in-frame clones and is missing some. Counted here are 2 million to 2.5 million clones, approximately 94% occurring once; the ten biggest clones make up 1.5% to 2%. The sequenced sample was naive CD8+ T cells from PBMCs. Receptors were obtained from a man between 18 and 35 years old in good health. Some clones in this sample may be carry-over from other donors' samples.

Remarks on this clone: Other DNA variants within this sample encode the same CDR3. The CDR3 is CASSRGPTGELFF. CDR3 sequence (DNA): TGCGCCAGCAGCCGAGGACCGACCGGGGAGCTGTTTTTT. J is TRBJ2-2 and V is TRBV4-1; D is unresolved. The V end lost 4 bases, the J end lost 5 bases, and 8 bases lay between the germline ends. Germline lookup yields CDR1 MGHRA and CDR2 YSYEKL. The CDR3 extends over 13 amino acids.

The V call is TRBV9, the J call TRBJ1-2; D remains ambiguous. Per the germline V gene, CDR1 is SGDLS and CDR2 is YYNGEE. The germline V and J ends were trimmed by 0 bases and 8 bases, with 20 bases remaining between them. CDR3 size: 16 residues. The CDR3 here is CASSVAAERIWRGYTF. The CDR3 DNA is TGTGCCAGCAGCGTAGCTGCGGAACGCATTTGGAGGGGCTACACCTTC.

This chain connects TRBV10-2 to TRBJ2-1; 11 nucleotides align to TRBD2. The CDR3 loop spans 16 amino acids. Germline CDR1 is WSHSY and CDR2 is SAAADI. V shed 4 bases and J 6 bases; nucleotides not matched to a gene: 8. The CDR3 sequence: CASSVPSGRTSNEQFF. The DNA of the CDR3 is TGCGCCAGCAGTGTGCCTAGCGGGAGGACAAGCAATGAGCAGTTCTTC.

CDR3 nucleotides: TGTGCCTTACTTCCCCGGCCGGTCTACGAGCAGTACTTC. Its protein is CALLPRPVYEQYF. This chain connects TRBV19 to TRBJ2-7; D not certain. This CDR3 is built from 13 residues. The germline CDR1 and CDR2 sequences are LNHDA and SQIVND (reference sequence). V lost 11 bases, J lost 3 bases, and 17 bases lay in between.

This clone was counted between two and nine times. V is TRBV9 and J is TRBJ1-1; weak D call: TRBD1 (6 bases). The CDR3 has 13 residues. Trimming removed 4 bases at V and 5 bases at J, with 12 bases between. Per germline, CDR1 SGDLS and CDR2 YYNGEE. CDR3 sequence reads: CASSIGGRTEAFF. CDR3 in DNA: TGTGCCAGCAGCATAGGGGGGCGGACTGAAGCTTTCTTT.

Only one count was recorded for this clone. DNA for the CDR3: TGTGCCAGCAGCTTATCCGACAGACCCTACGAGCAGTACTTC. Its translation is CASSLSDRPYEQYF. This chain connects TRBV7-3 to TRBJ2-7; the D gene is possibly TRBD1 (5 bases). Trimming pared 2 bases from V and 2 bases from J, leaving 10 bases between. This CDR3 is built from 14 residues. Germline V gives CDR1 SGHTA, CDR2 FQGTGA.

The chain joins TRBV30 to TRBJ2-3; D gene uncertain. CDR3 length equals 13 residues. Trimming took 0 bases from V and 6 from J, leaving 10 bases between them. From germline, CDR1 is GTSNPN and CDR2 SVGIG (reference sequence). CDR3 residues: CAWSVIQGDTQYF. Written as DNA, the CDR3 is TGTGCCTGGAGTGTAATTCAAGGGGATACGCAGTATTTT.

This clone has only a few counts. CDR3 protein: CASSPQTTGELFF. The CDR3 DNA reads TGTGCCAGCAGCCCCCAGACCACCGGGGAGCTGTTTTTT. The chain links TRBV7-9 to TRBJ2-2, with unresolved D. Germline lookup yields CDR1 SEHNR and CDR2 FQNEAQ (reference sequence). The CDR3 is 13 amino acids. V was pared by 5 bases and J by 4 bases, with 8 bases between.

J is TRBJ2-3 and V is TRBV27; tentative D call: TRBD1 (5 bases). Germline CDR1 is MNHEY and CDR2 is SMNVEV (reference sequence). The V gene lost 2 bases and the J gene lost 4 bases, with 10 bases spanning the gap. This CDR3 region has 14 residues. CDR3 amino acids: CASSLLGVADTQYF. As DNA, the CDR3 is TGTGCCAGCAGTTTACTAGGGGTCGCAGATACGCAGTATTTT.

This sequence joins TRBV9 and TRBJ2-7, with D hard to call. The V end was cut by 0 bases, the J end by 1 base, with 11 bases between. CDR3 length: 15 residues. Germline V lookup: CDR1 SGDLS, CDR2 YYNGEE. The CDR3 here is CASSVGPGQSYEQYF. For the CDR3, the DNA is TGTGCCAGCAGCGTAGGTCCGGGTCAGTCCTACGAGCAGTACTTC. The full variable domain, its missing parts supplied by reference TRBV9 and TRBJ2-7, is DSGVTQTPKHLITATGQRVTLRCSPRSGDLSVYWYQQSLDQGLQFLIQYYNGEERAKGNILERFSAQQFPDLHSELNLSSLELGDSALYFCASSVGPGQSYEQYFGPGTRLTVT.

The V gene is TRBV7-9, the J gene TRBJ2-3; D call uncertain. V lost 8 bases and J 6 bases, leaving 9 bases between the germline ends. This CDR3 comprises 11 residues. Looked up from germline, CDR1 is SEHNR and CDR2 is FQNEAQ (reference sequence). The CDR3 DNA reads as TGTGCCAGCGAAAAAAAGGATACGCAGTATTTT. It encodes CASEKKDTQYF.

This clone was picked up one time. V usage is TRBV6-1 and J usage is TRBJ2-1, with D unclear. V was cut by 7 bases and J by 2 bases, with 6 bases left in between. Germline-derived CDR1 and CDR2 are MNHNS and SASEGT. This CDR3 region has 12 residues. CDR3 sequence: CASMGPYNEQFF. In nucleotides, the CDR3 is TGTGCCAGCATGGGCCCCTACAATGAGCAGTTCTTC.

This clone is a singleton in its sample. In the same sample, other DNA sequences code for this CDR3. CDR3 sequence: CASSEYEQYF. In DNA, the CDR3 is TGTGCCAGCAGCGAATACGAGCAGTACTTC. This chain links TRBV2 with TRBJ2-7; D unresolved. CDR3 length: 10 amino acids. The V end lost 6 bases, the J end lost 4 bases, and 4 bases lay between the germline ends. Germline CDR1 reads SNHLY; CDR2 reads FYNNEI.

The gene calls are TRBV9 and TRBJ2-1; 8 bases are shared with TRBD2. Per the germline V gene, CDR1 is SGDLS and CDR2 is YYNGEE. Trimming at V came to 4 bases and at J to 7 bases, leaving 13 bases not matched to a gene. The CDR3 contains 16 residues. The CDR3 region is CASSPHPSGSRNEQFF. The CDR3 coding sequence is TGTGCCAGCAGCCCCCACCCCAGCGGGAGTCGAAATGAGCAGTTCTTC.

V gene TRBV27 combines with J gene TRBJ2-1, with D perhaps matching TRBD2 (7 bases). This CDR3 region has 17 residues. The ends were cut back, 5 bases at V and 5 bases at J, with 22 bases in the middle. CDR1 and CDR2 (germline): MNHEY, SMNVEV (reference sequence). CDR3 amino acids: CASSLLWGRGADNEQFF. CDR3 DNA: TGTGCCAGCAGTCTCTTATGGGGGAGGGGGGCGGACAATGAGCAGTTCTTC.

The rearrangement joins TRBV7-8 to TRBJ2-7; 7 bases match TRBD1. Germline trimming cut 3 bases from V and 6 bases from J; bases unmatched to any gene: 8. The CDR3 consists of 14 residues. Germline CDR1 is SGHVS and CDR2 is FQNEAQ. CDR3 residues: CASSLYDRVSEQYF. The CDR3 DNA sequence: TGTGCCAGCAGCTTGTACGACAGGGTGAGCGAGCAGTACTTC.

The CDR3 DNA reads as TGTGCCAGTAGCAGACAGGCTTTCCACGAGCAGTACTTC. Its translation is CASSRQAFHEQYF. The J gene is TRBJ2-7, the V gene TRBV19; a weak D match, TRBD1 (6 bases). Trimming shortened V by 6 bases and J by 5 bases, and 14 bases separated the two germline ends. Germline V gene data show CDR1 as LNHDA and CDR2 as SQIVND (reference sequence). The CDR3 has 13 amino acids.

This clone came up a few times. The chain is built from TRBV9 and TRBJ1-2; D is unclear. The length of the CDR3 is 12 residues. V dropped 2 bases and J dropped 5 bases, with 7 bases sitting between them. Germline CDR1 and CDR2: SGDLS and YYNGEE. The CDR3 coding sequence is TGTGCCAGCAGCGTCGAATTTTATGGCTACACCTTC. This translates into CASSVEFYGYTF.

For this clone: At the DNA level, this CDR3 is encoded by other sequences in the same sample as well. V and J are TRBV15 and TRBJ2-7; 7 positions match TRBD2. CDR3 size: 14 residues. V lost 4 bases to trimming and J lost 0 bases; unmatched junction nucleotides: 3. Germline loops: CDR1 LNHNV, CDR2 YYDKDF (reference sequence). The CDR3 region has the DNA TGTGCCACCAGCACTAGCGGTAGCTCCTACGAGCAGTACTTC. The encoded protein is CATSTSGSSYEQYF.

This chain connects TRBV6-5 to TRBJ2-7; unclear D gene. The CDR3 runs to 15 residues. V shed 0 bases and J shed 2 bases, with 11 bases lying between them. Per the germline V gene, CDR1 is MNHEY and CDR2 is SVGAGI. The CDR3 loop is CASSYSSGQPYEQYF. DNA for the CDR3: TGTGCCAGCAGTTACTCGTCGGGTCAGCCCTACGAGCAGTACTTC.

This chain links TRBV4-3 with TRBJ1-5, with D hard to call. The germline gives CDR1 LGHNA, CDR2 YSLEER. With 1 base removed from V and 3 bases from J, the gap between germline ends came to 13 bases. The CDR3 consists of 16 residues. The CDR3 DNA reads TGCGCCAGCAGCCAAGGGGTGTCCGGGAACAATCAGCCCCAGCATTTT. It yields the protein CASSQGVSGNNQPQHF.

This clone was recorded once. V gene TRBV29-1 combines with J gene TRBJ2-5, with D possibly being TRBD2 (6 bases). This CDR3 has 13 amino acids. Trimming shortened V by 4 bases and J by 4 bases, and 13 bases separated the two germline ends. Germline CDR1 SQVTM, CDR2 ANQGSEA. The CDR3 spells CSVVPQEGETQYF. CDR3 DNA sequence: TGCAGCGTTGTCCCCCAGGAGGGAGAGACCCAGTACTTC.

The gene calls are TRBV27 and TRBJ2-1; 8 nucleotides agree with TRBD1. With V trimmed by 5 bases and J by 7 bases, 10 bases remained unmatched. From germline, CDR1 is MNHEY and CDR2 SMNVEV (reference sequence). This CDR3 comprises 15 residues. CDR3 sequence: CASSTMTGDGNEQFF. Written as DNA, the CDR3 is TGTGCCAGCAGTACAATGACAGGGGATGGGAATGAGCAGTTCTTC.

In the case of this clone: The junction differs from germline at one of its ends, possibly a read error. The V call is TRBV28, the J call TRBJ2-7; D remains ambiguous. The germline CDR1 and CDR2 sequences are MDHEN and SYDVKM. The CDR3 is 13 residues long. CDR3 in amino acids: CASSFAELNVLDF. The DNA for the CDR3 is TGTGCCAGCAGTTTTGCGGAATTAAACGTTTTAGACTTC.

V is TRBV5-4 and J is TRBJ2-7; D possibly uses TRBD1 or TRBD2 (6 bases each). The V end lost 4 bases, the J end lost 2 bases, and 13 bases lay between the germline ends. The CDR3 covers 14 residues. Germline values: CDR1 SGHNT, CDR2 YYREEE (reference sequence). The CDR3 sequence is CASSGQGRTYEQYF. Written as DNA, the CDR3 is TGTGCCAGCAGCGGTCAGGGGAGGACCTACGAGCAGTACTTC.

V usage is TRBV7-3 and J usage is TRBJ2-1; 9 bases match TRBD2. The CDR3 is 16 amino acids. Looked up from germline, CDR1 is SGHTA and CDR2 is FQGTGA. The junction had 8 bases not matched to a gene; V was cut back by 2 bases and J by 6 bases. The CDR3 loop reads CASSLGVAGVGNEQFF. The CDR3 DNA reads TGTGCCAGCAGCTTAGGAGTAGCGGGAGTAGGCAATGAGCAGTTCTTC.

The rearrangement links TRBV10-3 to TRBJ2-3, with 10 bases fitting TRBD2. This CDR3 spans 14 amino acids. Germline CDR1 and CDR2: ENHRY and SYGVKD. J was trimmed by 4 bases and V by 6 bases; bases with no gene match: 4. CDR3 sequence (DNA): TGTGCCATCAGAACTAGCGGGAACTCAGATACGCAGTATTTT. Amino acids: CAIRTSGNSDTQYF.